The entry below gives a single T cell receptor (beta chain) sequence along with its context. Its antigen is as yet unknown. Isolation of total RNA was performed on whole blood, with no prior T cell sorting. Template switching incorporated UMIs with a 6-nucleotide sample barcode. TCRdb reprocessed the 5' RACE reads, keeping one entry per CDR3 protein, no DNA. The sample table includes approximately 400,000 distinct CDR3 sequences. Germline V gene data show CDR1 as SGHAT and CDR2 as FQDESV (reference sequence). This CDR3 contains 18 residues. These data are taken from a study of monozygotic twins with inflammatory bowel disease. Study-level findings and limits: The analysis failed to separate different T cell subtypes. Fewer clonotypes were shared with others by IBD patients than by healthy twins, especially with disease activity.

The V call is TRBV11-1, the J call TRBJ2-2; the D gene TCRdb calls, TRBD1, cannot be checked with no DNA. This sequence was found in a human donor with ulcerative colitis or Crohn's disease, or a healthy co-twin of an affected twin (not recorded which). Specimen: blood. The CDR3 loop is CASNTRRRRGPSGGELFF.